The entry that follows covers one T cell receptor (beta chain) sequence. As yet, its antigen is unknown. Assay: immunoSEQ multiplex PCR; the TCRdb copy retains only in-frame clones and omits some. The data show more than 110,000 clones, roughly 90% seen once. This record belongs to a study of cytomegalovirus exposure and HLA in healthy donors. The donors formed part of the approximately 120-subject validation cohort, distinct from the roughly 700-subject first cohort. This CDR3 comprises 12 residues. V lost 5 bases to trimming and J lost 11 bases; unmatched junction nucleotides: 7. Germline-derived CDR1 and CDR2 are MNHEY and SVGAGI. Study-wide findings and caveats: Researchers catalogued around 150 TCR beta chains as cytomegalovirus-associated.

The TCR originated in a man aged 18 to 35 in good health and CMV-seronegative. The rearrangement uses TRBV6-5 and TRBJ2-7; 9 positions match TRBD1. Material: PBMCs. CDR3 sequence reads: CASSPGQGRKYF. The CDR3 region has the DNA TGTGCCAGCAGTCCTGGACAGGGGAGGAAGTACTTC.